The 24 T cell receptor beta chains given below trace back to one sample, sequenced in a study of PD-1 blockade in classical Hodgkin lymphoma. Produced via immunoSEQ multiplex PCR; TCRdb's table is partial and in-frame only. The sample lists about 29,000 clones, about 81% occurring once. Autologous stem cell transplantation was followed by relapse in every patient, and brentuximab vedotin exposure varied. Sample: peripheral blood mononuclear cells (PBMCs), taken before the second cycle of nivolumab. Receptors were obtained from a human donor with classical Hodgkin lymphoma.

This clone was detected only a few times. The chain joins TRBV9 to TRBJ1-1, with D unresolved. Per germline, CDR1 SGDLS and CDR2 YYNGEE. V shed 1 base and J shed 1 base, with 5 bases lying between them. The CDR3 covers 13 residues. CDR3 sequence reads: CASSVLQNTEAFF. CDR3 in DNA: TGTGCCAGCAGCGTACTACAGAACACTGAAGCTTTCTTT.

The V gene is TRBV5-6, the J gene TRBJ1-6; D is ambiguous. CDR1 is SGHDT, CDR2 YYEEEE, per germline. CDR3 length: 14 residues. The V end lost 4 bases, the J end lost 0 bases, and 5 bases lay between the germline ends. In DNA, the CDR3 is TGTGCCAGCAGCCACAGCTCCTATAATTCACCCCTCCACTTT. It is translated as CASSHSSYNSPLHF.

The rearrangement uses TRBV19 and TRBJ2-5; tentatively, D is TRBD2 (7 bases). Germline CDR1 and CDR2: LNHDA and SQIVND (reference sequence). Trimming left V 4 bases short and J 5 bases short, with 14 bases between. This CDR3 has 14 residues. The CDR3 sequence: CASSTRGGGETQYF. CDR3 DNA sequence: TGTGCCAGTAGTACCCGAGGGGGAGGGGAGACCCAGTACTTC.

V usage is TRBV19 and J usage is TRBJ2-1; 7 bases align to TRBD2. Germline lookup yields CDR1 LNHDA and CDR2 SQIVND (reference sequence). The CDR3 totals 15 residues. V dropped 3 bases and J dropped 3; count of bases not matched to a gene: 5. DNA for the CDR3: TGTGCCAGTAGTATCGGCGGGAGTCTCTACAATGAGCAGTTCTTC. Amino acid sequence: CASSIGGSLYNEQFF.

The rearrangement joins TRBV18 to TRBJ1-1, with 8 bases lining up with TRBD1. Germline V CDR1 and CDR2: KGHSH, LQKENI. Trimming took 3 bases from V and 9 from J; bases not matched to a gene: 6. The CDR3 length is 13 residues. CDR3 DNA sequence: TGTGCCAGCTCACCGGGACAGGCCTTTCAAGCTTTCTTT. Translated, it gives CASSPGQAFQAFF. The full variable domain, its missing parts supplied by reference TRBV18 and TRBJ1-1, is NAGVMQNPRHLVRRRGQEARLRCSPMKGHSHVYWYRQLPEEGLKFMVYLQKENIIDESGMPKERFSAEFPKEGPSILRIQQVVRGDSAAYFCASSPGQAFQAFFGQGTRLTVV.

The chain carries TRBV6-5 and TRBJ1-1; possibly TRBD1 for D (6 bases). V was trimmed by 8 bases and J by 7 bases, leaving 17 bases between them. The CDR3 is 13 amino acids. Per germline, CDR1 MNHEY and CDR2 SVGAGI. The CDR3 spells CASRNRGGIEAFF. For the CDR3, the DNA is TGTGCCAGCCGAAATAGGGGGGGGATTGAAGCTTTCTTT.

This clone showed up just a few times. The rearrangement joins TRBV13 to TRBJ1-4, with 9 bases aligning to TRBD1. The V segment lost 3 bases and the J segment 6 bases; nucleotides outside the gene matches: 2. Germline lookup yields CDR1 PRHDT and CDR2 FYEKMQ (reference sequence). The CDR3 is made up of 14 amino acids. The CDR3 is CASSLGTGYEKLFF. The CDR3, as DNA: TGTGCCAGCAGCTTGGGGACAGGGTATGAAAAACTGTTTTTT.

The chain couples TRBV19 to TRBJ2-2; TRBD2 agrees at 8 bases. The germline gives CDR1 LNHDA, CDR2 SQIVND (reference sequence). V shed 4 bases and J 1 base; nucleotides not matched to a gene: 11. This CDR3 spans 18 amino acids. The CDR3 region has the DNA TGTGCCAGTAGTAACCCGGGGGGGACTCCTCTGAACACCGGGGAGCTGTTTTTT. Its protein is CASSNPGGTPLNTGELFF.

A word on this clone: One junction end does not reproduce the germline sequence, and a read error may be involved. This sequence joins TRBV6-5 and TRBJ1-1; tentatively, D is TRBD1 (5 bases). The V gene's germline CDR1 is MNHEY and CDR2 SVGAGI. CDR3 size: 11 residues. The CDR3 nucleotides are TGTGCCAGCAGTTACCAGGGAGCAGCTGCGTTT. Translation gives CASSYQGAAAF.

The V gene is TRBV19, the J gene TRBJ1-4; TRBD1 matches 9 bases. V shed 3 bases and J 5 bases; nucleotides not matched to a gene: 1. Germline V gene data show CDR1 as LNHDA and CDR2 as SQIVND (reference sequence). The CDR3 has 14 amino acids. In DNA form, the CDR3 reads TGTGCCAGTAGTATCGGGACAGGGAATGAAAAACTGTTTTTT. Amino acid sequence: CASSIGTGNEKLFF.

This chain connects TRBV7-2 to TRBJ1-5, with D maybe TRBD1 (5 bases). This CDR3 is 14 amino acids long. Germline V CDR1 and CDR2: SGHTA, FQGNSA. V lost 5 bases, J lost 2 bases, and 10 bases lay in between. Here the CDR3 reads CASSKDSGNQPQHF. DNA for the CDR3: TGTGCCAGCAGCAAAGACAGTGGCAATCAGCCCCAGCATTTT.

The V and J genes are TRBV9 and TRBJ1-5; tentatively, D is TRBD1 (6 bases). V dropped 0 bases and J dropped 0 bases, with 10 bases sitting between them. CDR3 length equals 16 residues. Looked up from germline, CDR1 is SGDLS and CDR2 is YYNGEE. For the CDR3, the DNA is TGTGCCAGCAGCGTAGGCACAGGGTCTAGCAATCAGCCCCAGCATTTT. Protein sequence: CASSVGTGSSNQPQHF. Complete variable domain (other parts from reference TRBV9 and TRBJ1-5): DSGVTQTPKHLITATGQRVTLRCSPRSGDLSVYWYQQSLDQGLQFLIQYYNGEERAKGNILERFSAQQFPDLHSELNLSSLELGDSALYFCASSVGTGSSNQPQHFGDGTRLSIL.

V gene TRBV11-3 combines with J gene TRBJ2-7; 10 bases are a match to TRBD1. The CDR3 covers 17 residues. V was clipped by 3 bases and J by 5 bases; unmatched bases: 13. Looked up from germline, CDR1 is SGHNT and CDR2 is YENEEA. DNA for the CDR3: TGTGCCAGCAGCTTTGGGATACCGGGACAGGGGAGGGACGAGCAGTACTTC. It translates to CASSFGIPGQGRDEQYF. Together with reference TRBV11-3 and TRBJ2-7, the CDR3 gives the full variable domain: EAGVVQSPRYKIIEKKQPVAFWCNPISGHNTLYWYLQNLGQGPELLIRYENEEAVDDSQLPKDRFSAERLKGVDSTLKIQPAELGDSAVYLCASSFGIPGQGRDEQYFGPGTRLTVT.

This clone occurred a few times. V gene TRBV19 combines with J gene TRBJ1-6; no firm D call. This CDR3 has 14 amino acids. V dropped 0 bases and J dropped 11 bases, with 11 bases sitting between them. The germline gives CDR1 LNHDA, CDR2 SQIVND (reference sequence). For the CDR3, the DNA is TGTGCCAGTAGTATAGATCTGGGGTTGGCACCCCTCCACTTT. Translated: CASSIDLGLAPLHF.

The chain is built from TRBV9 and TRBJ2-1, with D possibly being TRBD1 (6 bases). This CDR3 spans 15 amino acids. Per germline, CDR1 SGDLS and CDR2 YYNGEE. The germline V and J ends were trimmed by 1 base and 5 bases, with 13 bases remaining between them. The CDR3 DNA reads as TGTGCCAGCAGCGTAACACAGGGATCCCACAATGAGCAGTTCTTC. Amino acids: CASSVTQGSHNEQFF.

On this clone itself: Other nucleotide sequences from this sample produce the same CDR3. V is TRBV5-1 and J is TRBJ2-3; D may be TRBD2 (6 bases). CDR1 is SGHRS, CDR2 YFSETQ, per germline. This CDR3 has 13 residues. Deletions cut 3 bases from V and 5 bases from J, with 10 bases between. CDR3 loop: CASSSPGGDTQYF. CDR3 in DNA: TGCGCCAGCAGCTCCCCCGGGGGAGATACGCAGTATTTT.

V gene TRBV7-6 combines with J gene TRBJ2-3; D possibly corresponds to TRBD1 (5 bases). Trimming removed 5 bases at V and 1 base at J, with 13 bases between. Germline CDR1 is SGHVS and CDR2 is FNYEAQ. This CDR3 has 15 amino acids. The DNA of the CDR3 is TGTGCCAGCAGCCGTCTGGGGCCTGGCACAGATACGCAGTATTTT. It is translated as CASSRLGPGTDTQYF.

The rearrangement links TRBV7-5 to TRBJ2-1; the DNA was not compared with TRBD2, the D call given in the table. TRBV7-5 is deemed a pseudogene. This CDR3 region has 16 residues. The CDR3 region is CARSPRLAGAYNEQFF. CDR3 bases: TGTGCCAGAAGCCCAAGACTAGCGGGGGCCTACAATGAGCAGTTCTTC.

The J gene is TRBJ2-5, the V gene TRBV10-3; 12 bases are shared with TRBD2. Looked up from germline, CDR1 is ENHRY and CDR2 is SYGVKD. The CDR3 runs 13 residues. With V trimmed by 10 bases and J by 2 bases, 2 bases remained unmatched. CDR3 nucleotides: TGTGCCACCGGACTAGCGGGGCAAGAGACCCAGTACTTC. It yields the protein CATGLAGQETQYF.

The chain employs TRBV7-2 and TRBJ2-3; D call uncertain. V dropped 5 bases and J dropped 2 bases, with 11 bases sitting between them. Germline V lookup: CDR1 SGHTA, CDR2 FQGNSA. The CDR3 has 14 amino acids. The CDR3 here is CASSPPGFTDTQYF. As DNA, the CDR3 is TGTGCCAGCAGCCCGCCAGGATTCACAGATACGCAGTATTTT.

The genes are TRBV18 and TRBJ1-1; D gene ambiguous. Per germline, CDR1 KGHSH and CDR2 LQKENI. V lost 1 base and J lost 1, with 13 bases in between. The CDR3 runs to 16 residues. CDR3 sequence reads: CASSPRRSTTNTEAFF. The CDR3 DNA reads TGTGCCAGCTCACCACGACGAAGTACGACGAACACTGAAGCTTTCTTT.

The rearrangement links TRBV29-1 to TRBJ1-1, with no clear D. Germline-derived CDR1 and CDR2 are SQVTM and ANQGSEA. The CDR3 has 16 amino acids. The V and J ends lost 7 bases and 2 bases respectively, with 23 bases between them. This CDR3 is CSATRRKAALNTEAFF. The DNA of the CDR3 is TGCAGCGCTACTAGGCGAAAGGCGGCCCTCAACACTGAAGCTTTCTTT.

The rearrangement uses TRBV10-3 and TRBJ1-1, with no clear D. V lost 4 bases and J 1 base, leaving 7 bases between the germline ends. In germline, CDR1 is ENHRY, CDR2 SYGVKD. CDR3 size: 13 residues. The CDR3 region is CAISGNRNTEAFF. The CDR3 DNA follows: TGTGCCATCAGTGGGAACAGGAACACTGAAGCTTTCTTT.

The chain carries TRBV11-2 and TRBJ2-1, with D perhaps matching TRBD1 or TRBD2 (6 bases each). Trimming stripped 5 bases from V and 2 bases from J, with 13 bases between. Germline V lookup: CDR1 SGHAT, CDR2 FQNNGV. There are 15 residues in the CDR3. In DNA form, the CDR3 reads TGTGCCAGCAGCGAGAGTAGGGGGGCCTACAATGAGCAGTTCTTC. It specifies CASSESRGAYNEQFF.